The source of this T cell receptor (beta chain) is a study of shared clonotypes between healthy human individuals. Sequencing used immunoSEQ multiplex PCR; TCRdb keeps in-frame clones, though not all of them. The table includes about 650,000 clones, roughly 96% detected once. Points on this clone: At one end, the junction sequence differs from germline, possibly due to a read error.

Naive CD8 populations comprised CD45RO-negative cells positively selected for CCR7, excluding terminally differentiated effector memory CD45RA+ cells. The source of this sequence is a woman under 40 in good health. The sample comprised naive CD8+ T cells sorted from blood.

DNA of the CDR3: TGTGCCAGTAGTATACAGCGGGAGTCCTCCAATGAGCAGTTCTTC. It yields the protein CASSIQRESSNEQFF. V gene TRBV19 combines with J gene TRBJ2-1; 8 bases are a match to TRBD2. The CDR3 has 15 amino acids. Germline values: CDR1 LNHDA, CDR2 SQIVND (reference sequence).